Only one count was recorded for the clone carrying this T cell receptor (beta chain). No antigen is known for it. TCRdb's table, derived via immunoSEQ multiplex PCR, lists solely in-frame clones and lacks some. The table lists 95,000 to 130,000 clones, about 94% of them singletons. These data come from a study of siplizumab effects on memory and regulatory T cells. V dropped 1 base and J dropped 4; count of bases not matched to a gene: 0. Germline lookup yields CDR1 MNHNS and CDR2 SASEGT. This CDR3 has 14 amino acids. Study-level results: A major contribution to the alloresponse seemed to be made by naive T cells, which seemed more diverse than memory cells. Researchers did not confirm the suppressive function of proliferating Tregs from siplizumab cultures.

Sequencing input: non-Treg CD4+ T cells sorted from blood. The J gene is TRBJ1-2, the V gene TRBV6-1, with 10 bases fitting TRBD1. The sequence came from a human donor in good health. The CDR3 spells CASSEGQGAYGYTF. DNA for the CDR3: TGTGCCAGCAGTGAAGGACAGGGGGCCTATGGCTACACCTTC.